This T cell receptor (beta chain) was found in a study of early T cells in non-severe SARS-CoV-2 infection. TCRdb independently ran MiXCR on the 5' RACE reads; one entry per CDR3 protein. Counted here are roughly 56,000 distinct CDR3 sequences, approximately 8.4% occurring once; the ten biggest clones make up roughly 4%. This clonotype was counted many times. Germline loops: CDR1 WNHNN, CDR2 SYGVQD (reference sequence). Trimming cost V 6 bases and J 5 bases; bases outside gene matches: 10. The CDR3 has 15 amino acids. This TCR was sampled from an adult who was a healthcare worker with PCR-confirmed SARS-CoV-2 infection or an uninfected control (not recorded which). The V and J genes are TRBV10-1 and TRBJ2-1, with 7 bases that match TRBD2. Sequencing was done on a sample of whole blood. CDR3 residues: CASSDGLGRNNEQFF. DNA of the CDR3: TGCGCCAGCAGCGATGGACTAGGGCGTAACAATGAGCAGTTCTTC.